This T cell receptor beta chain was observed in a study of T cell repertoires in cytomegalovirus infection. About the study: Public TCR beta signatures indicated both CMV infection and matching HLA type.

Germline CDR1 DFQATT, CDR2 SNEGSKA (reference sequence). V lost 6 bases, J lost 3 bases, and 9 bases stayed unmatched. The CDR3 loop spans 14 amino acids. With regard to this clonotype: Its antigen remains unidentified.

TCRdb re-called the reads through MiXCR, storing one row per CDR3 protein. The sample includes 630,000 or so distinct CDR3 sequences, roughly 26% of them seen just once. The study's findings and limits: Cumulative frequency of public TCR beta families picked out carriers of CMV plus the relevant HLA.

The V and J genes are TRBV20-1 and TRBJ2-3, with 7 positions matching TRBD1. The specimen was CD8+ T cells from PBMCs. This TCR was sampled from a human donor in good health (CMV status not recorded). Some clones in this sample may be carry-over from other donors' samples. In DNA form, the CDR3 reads TGCAGTGCCCCCGAGGGGGCGGGTACAGATACGCAGTATTTT. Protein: CSAPEGAGTDTQYF.